These 21 T cell receptor beta chains share one sample of origin, sequenced in a study of response to subunit inactivated influenza vaccine. One entry per CDR3 protein, called by TCRdb with MiXCR from the RT-PCR reads. This table holds about 540,000 distinct CDR3 sequences, less than 25% found once. These data were also filed under a second study, of T cells expressing NK-cell markers. That paper notes: The cDNA for TCR beta came from 5'RACE template switching with UMIs.

The sample here was CD4+ T cells sorted from PBMCs, taken roughly 12 days after vaccination. These receptors were collected from a man aged 50-60 years who received an inactivated influenza vaccine.

This clonotype was seen a handful of times. CDR3 DNA: TGCAGTGCCATCAGCATGGCGGGAGGGCCCTACAATGAGCAGTTCTTC. Its protein is CSAISMAGGPYNEQFF. This chain joins TRBV20-1 and TRBJ2-1, with 9 bases aligning to TRBD2. Germline V gene data show CDR1 as DFQATT and CDR2 as SNEGSKA (reference sequence). Trimming removed 6 bases from V and 2 bases from J; junction bases left unmatched: 11. The CDR3 runs to 16 residues.

This chain links TRBV2 with TRBJ2-5, with 7 bases matching TRBD1. The CDR3 has 14 residues. Germline values: CDR1 SNHLY, CDR2 FYNNEI. Germline trimming cut 5 bases from V and 8 bases from J; bases unmatched to any gene: 11. DNA for the CDR3: TGTGCCAGCAGTAAAGACAGGGTGGGAGATACCCAGTACTTC. This codes for CASSKDRVGDTQYF.

This clonotype has more than one count but fewer than ten. The chain couples TRBV5-4 to TRBJ1-5; 9 bases agree with TRBD1. The germline gives CDR1 SGHNT, CDR2 YYREEE (reference sequence). J was trimmed by 0 bases and V by 0 bases; bases with no gene match: 16. This CDR3 has 21 amino acids. The DNA of the CDR3 is TGTGCCAGCAGCTTGGGAACTCCCGGGACAGGGAGTGTGTATAGCAATCAGCCCCAGCATTTT. Protein: CASSLGTPGTGSVYSNQPQHF. The whole variable domain, filled in from reference TRBV5-4 and TRBJ1-5, reads ETGVTQSPTHLIKTRGQQVTLRCSSQSGHNTVSWYQQALGQGPQFIFQYYREEENGRGNFPPRFSGLQFPNYSSELNVNALELDDSALYLCASSLGTPGTGSVYSNQPQHFGDGTRLSIL.

J is TRBJ1-6 and V is TRBV4-1; D gene unclear. CDR3 length: 16 amino acids. V lost 3 bases, J lost 8 bases, and 17 bases lay in between. Germline V lookup: CDR1 MGHRA, CDR2 YSYEKL. The CDR3 DNA reads TGCGCCAGCAGCCACCCGACGCGGGGATCGGATTCACCCCTCCACTTT. Protein sequence: CASSHPTRGSDSPLHF.

This clonotype has a handful of counts. The chain joins TRBV6-1 to TRBJ2-2; D gene unclear. The CDR3 length is 16 residues. Germline V gene data show CDR1 as MNHNS and CDR2 as SASEGT. V was trimmed by 5 bases and J by 2 bases, leaving 15 bases between them. CDR3: CASSHQWNGNTGELFF. For the CDR3, the DNA is TGTGCCAGCAGTCATCAGTGGAATGGCAACACCGGGGAGCTGTTTTTT.

The sample holds many counts of this clonotype. This sequence joins TRBV4-2 and TRBJ2-1; no reliable D call. Trimming shortened V by 0 bases and J by 5 bases, and 11 bases separated the two germline ends. This CDR3 has 15 amino acids. Germline values: CDR1 LGHNA, CDR2 YNFKEQ. CDR3 protein: CASSQERQRNNEQFF. Here the CDR3 DNA reads TGTGCCAGCAGCCAAGAGAGGCAGAGGAACAATGAGCAGTTCTTC.

The chain recombines TRBV5-5 with TRBJ2-3; D gene uncertain. The germline V gene encodes CDR1 SGHKS and CDR2 YYEKEE (reference sequence). This CDR3 has 14 amino acids. Trimming took 0 bases from V and 5 from J, leaving 10 bases between them. The CDR3 protein is CASSLVDARDTQYF. The DNA of the CDR3 is TGTGCCAGCAGCTTGGTGGACGCGCGAGATACGCAGTATTTT.

CDR3 sequence (DNA): TGTGCCAGCAGCCAAGAAAGGGCAGGTAAAGAGACCCAGTACTTC. Encoded protein: CASSQERAGKETQYF. The chain links TRBV4-2 to TRBJ2-5; D unresolved. V gave up 0 bases and J gave up 3 bases, with 11 bases separating them. The CDR3 runs 15 residues. Germline CDR1 LGHNA, CDR2 YNFKEQ.

V is TRBV20-1 and J is TRBJ1-3; D perhaps matches TRBD1 (5 bases). The CDR3 loop spans 13 amino acids. Trimming left V 5 bases short and J 6 bases short, with 14 bases between. Germline loops: CDR1 DFQATT, CDR2 SNEGSKA (reference sequence). The DNA of the CDR3 is TGCAGTGCTCAGCCGGGACCCCTAAACACCATATATTTT. It yields the protein CSAQPGPLNTIYF.

This clonotype was recorded many times. This chain connects TRBV6-1 to TRBJ1-3; D is ambiguous. Germline V CDR1 and CDR2: MNHNS, SASEGT. There are 15 residues in the CDR3. V lost 5 bases and J lost 1, with 12 bases in between. The DNA of the CDR3 is TGTGCCAGCAGTCCCCGGACTTTATCTGGAAACACCATATATTTT. Protein: CASSPRTLSGNTIYF.

This chain connects TRBV12-3 or TRBV12-4 to TRBJ2-5; D is ambiguous. V lost 5 bases and J 0 bases, leaving 10 bases between the germline ends. This CDR3 contains 14 residues. CDR3 protein: CASSPLNYQETQYF. CDR3 sequence (DNA): TGTGCCAGCAGTCCACTTAACTACCAAGAGACCCAGTACTTC.

The rearrangement joins TRBV5-1 to TRBJ2-3; TRBD2 is a possible D gene (5 bases). This CDR3 has 15 amino acids. Germline CDR1 SGHRS, CDR2 YFSETQ. V dropped 4 bases and J dropped 0 bases, with 12 bases sitting between them. The chain's CDR3 is CASSPDPGSTDTQYF. CDR3 coding DNA: TGCGCCAGCAGCCCGGACCCGGGGAGCACAGATACGCAGTATTTT. Looking up the rest from reference TRBV5-1 and TRBJ2-3 gives the full variable domain: KAGVTQTPRYLIKTRGQQVTLSCSPISGHRSVSWYQQTPGQGLQFLFEYFSETQRNKGNFPGRFSGRQFSNSRSEMNVSTLELGDSALYLCASSPDPGSTDTQYFGPGTRLTVL.

The rearrangement links TRBV18 to TRBJ2-5; 9 bases match TRBD2. The V gene end was trimmed by 3 bases and the J gene end by 5 bases; junction bases not matched to a gene: 7. Germline loops: CDR1 KGHSH, CDR2 LQKENI. The CDR3 is 15 residues long. The CDR3 DNA reads TGTGCCAGCTCACCGTTGCGGGGGGGCCTGGAGACCCAGTACTTC. This translates into CASSPLRGGLETQYF.

This clonotype has more than one count but fewer than ten. The chain recombines TRBV4-3 with TRBJ1-1; 7 nucleotides align to TRBD1. CDR3 length equals 15 residues. CDR1 and CDR2 from the germline V gene are LGHNA and YSLEER. J gave up 3 bases and V 3 bases, and 7 bases lay outside the gene matches. The DNA of the CDR3 is TGCGCCAGCAGCCACCTTGACAGGGACCACACTGAAGCTTTCTTT. Encoded protein: CASSHLDRDHTEAFF.

This clonotype was detected a few times. The chain is built from TRBV12-3 or TRBV12-4 and TRBJ2-7; the D gene is possibly TRBD1 (5 bases). The CDR3 has 14 amino acids. V was pared by 4 bases and J by 4 bases, with 14 bases between. CDR3 sequence (DNA): TGTGCCAGCAGTTACGCAGGGCCGGAATACGAGCAGTACTTC. This codes for CASSYAGPEYEQYF.

This clonotype was seen more than once but under ten times. The gene calls are TRBV20-1 and TRBJ2-3; weak D call: TRBD2 (6 bases). The CDR3 is made up of 16 amino acids. V was shortened by 0 bases and J by 4 bases, with 17 bases between the two germline ends. Germline V gives CDR1 DFQATT, CDR2 SNEGSKA (reference sequence). The CDR3 sequence: CSAREGRSSGADTQYF. The CDR3 nucleotides read TGCAGTGCTAGAGAGGGGAGATCCTCGGGGGCAGATACGCAGTATTTT.

There are many counts of this clonotype. V usage is TRBV3-1 and J usage is TRBJ2-7, with 10 bases identical to TRBD1. The CDR3 loop spans 16 amino acids. Germline CDR1 and CDR2: LGHDT and YNNKEL (reference sequence). J gave up 7 bases and V 4 bases, and 13 bases lay outside the gene matches. CDR3 DNA: TGTGCCAGCAGCCGAAAAACCGGGACAGGGGATTGGGAGCAGTACTTC. Translating gives CASSRKTGTGDWEQYF.

The V and J genes are TRBV11-1 and TRBJ2-5, with a weak D call TRBD2 (7 bases). The ends were cut back, 0 bases at V and 0 bases at J, with 17 bases in the middle. This CDR3 spans 18 amino acids. CDR1 is SGHAT, CDR2 FQDESV, per germline (reference sequence). This chain's CDR3 is CASSLAVGAGEHQETQYF. The CDR3 region has the DNA TGTGCCAGCAGCTTAGCGGTGGGGGCGGGAGAACACCAAGAGACCCAGTACTTC.

The chain employs TRBV6-1 and TRBJ2-4, with D possibly being TRBD2 (6 bases). There are 18 residues in the CDR3. Per the germline V gene, CDR1 is MNHNS and CDR2 is SASEGT. V gave up 0 bases and J gave up 6 bases, with 21 bases separating them. The CDR3 sequence is CASSEAEPWTGAGNIQYF. Here the CDR3 DNA reads TGTGCCAGCAGTGAAGCTGAACCATGGACGGGAGCCGGAAACATTCAGTACTTC.

In DNA, the CDR3 is TGTGCCAGCAGCCAAACAGGGGTACCTAATTCACCCCTCCACTTT. Translating gives CASSQTGVPNSPLHF. The chain carries TRBV3-1 and TRBJ1-6; 7 bases line up with TRBD1. Germline V gene lookup returns CDR1 LGHDT and CDR2 YNNKEL (reference sequence). With 2 bases clipped from V and 6 bases from J, the junction kept 4 bases outside the gene matches. The CDR3 is made up of 15 amino acids. The whole variable domain, filled in from reference TRBV3-1 and TRBJ1-6, reads DTAVSQTPKYLVTQMGNDKSIKCEQNLGHDTMYWYKQDSKKFLKIMFSYNNKELIINETVPNRFSPKSPDKAHLNLHINSLELGDSAVYFCASSQTGVPNSPLHFGNGTRLTVT.

There are a few counts of this clonotype. The chain is built from TRBV10-3 and TRBJ2-7, with 12 positions matching TRBD1. Trimming cost V 8 bases and J 6 bases; bases outside gene matches: 14. This CDR3 is built from 16 residues. Germline CDR1 is ENHRY and CDR2 is SYGVKD. The CDR3 coding sequence is TGTGCCATCTCGAGTTTTTCCCGGGACAGGGGGCGCGAGCAGTACTTC. This codes for CAISSFSRDRGREQYF.